This TCR beta chain was recovered during a study of blood T cell repertoires in COVID-19. Across the study: In each case, the material was cDNA or gDNA derived from T cells, B-cell-depleted T cells, or PBMCs.

Only in-frame clones appear in the TCRdb table, and some are missing; sequencing was by immunoSEQ multiplex PCR. The top ten clones hold 3.5% to 5.5% of a sample with under 300,000 clones, over 65% of them seen once. The germline gives CDR1 SGHRS, CDR2 YFSETQ. The CDR3 totals 16 residues. With V trimmed by 0 bases and J by 1 base, 4 bases remained unmatched. Material: peripheral blood. The sequence came from a man in his 60s who had recovered from COVID-19. This chain uses TRBV5-1 with TRBJ1-1; 9 bases match TRBD1. CDR3 in amino acids: CASSLGGTGRNTEAFF. The CDR3 DNA follows: TGCGCCAGCAGCTTGGGAGGGACAGGGAGGAACACTGAAGCTTTCTTT. Supplemented by reference TRBV5-1 and TRBJ1-1, the full variable domain reads KAGVTQTPRYLIKTRGQQVTLSCSPISGHRSVSWYQQTPGQGLQFLFEYFSETQRNKGNFPGRFSGRQFSNSRSEMNVSTLELGDSALYLCASSLGGTGRNTEAFFGQGTRLTVV.